This TCR beta chain is from a study of blood T cells in healthy people across ages. Findings and caveats of the study: The unknown donor CMV status may have confounded expanded clonotype changes.

Isolated per sample were at least 6 million PBMCs. As for this clonotype: Its cognate antigen is unknown.

PCR was performed a second time for 7 to 11 cycles using a sample-barcoded 5' primer and a J-beta primer mix. Each CDR3 protein is one row after TCRdb ran MiXCR on the 5' RACE reads. The table records some 1.6 million distinct CDR3 sequences, about 35% of them present only once. The sequencing input was blood. This sequence was found in a woman aged 30 to 39 in good health.

CDR3 residues: CASNPRGGGRAWNEQFF. The DNA for the CDR3 is TGTGCCAGCAACCCCCGCGGGGGCGGGAGGGCCTGGAATGAGCAGTTCTTC. This chain links TRBV7-9 with TRBJ2-1; 9 bases align to TRBD2. Trimming took 7 bases from V and 7 from J; bases not matched to a gene: 17. CDR1 SEHNR and CDR2 FQNEAQ come from the germline V gene (reference sequence). The CDR3 length is 17 residues.